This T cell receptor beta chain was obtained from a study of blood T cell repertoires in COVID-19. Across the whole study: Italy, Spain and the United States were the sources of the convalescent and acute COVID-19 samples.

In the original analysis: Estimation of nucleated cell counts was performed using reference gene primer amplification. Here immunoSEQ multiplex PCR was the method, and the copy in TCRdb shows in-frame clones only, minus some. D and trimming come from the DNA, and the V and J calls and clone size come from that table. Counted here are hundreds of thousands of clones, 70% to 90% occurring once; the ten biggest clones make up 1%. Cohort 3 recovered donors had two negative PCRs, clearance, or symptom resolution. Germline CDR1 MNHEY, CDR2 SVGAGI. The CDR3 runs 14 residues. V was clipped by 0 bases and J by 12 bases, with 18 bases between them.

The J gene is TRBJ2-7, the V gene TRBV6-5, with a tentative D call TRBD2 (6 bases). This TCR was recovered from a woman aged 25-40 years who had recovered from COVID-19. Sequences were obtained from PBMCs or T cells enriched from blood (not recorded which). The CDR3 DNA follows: TGTGCCAGCAGTTACTCCGGACGGAGGGGAGATAGGTACTTC. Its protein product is CASSYSGRRGDRYF.